A single sample gave rise to the 15 T cell receptor beta chains below, sequenced in a study of blood T cell repertoires in COVID-19 (dated by TCRdb to about 2020). The library was prepared using the immunoSEQ multiplex PCR assay. Drawn from immuneACCESS, this table holds only the in-frame rearrangements with V and J called that TCRdb kept. Clones are partly lost; checked studies trace under half to an unresolved V gene and leave the rest unexplained. A total of 55,000 to 70,000 clones appear in this sample, 70% to 90% of them only once. The top ten hold roughly 1% of the sample. The specimen was peripheral blood. Receptors were obtained from a man between 65 and 85 years old with acute or convalescent COVID-19.

This clone was counted between two and nine times. This sequence joins TRBV10-2 and TRBJ1-4, with TRBD1 matching over 12 bases. V was clipped by 6 bases and J by 7 bases; unmatched bases: 9. The CDR3 runs to 16 residues. Germline V gene sequence: CDR1 WSHSY, CDR2 SAAADI. CDR3 DNA sequence: TGCGCCAGCAGCTTGGGACAGGGGGCGCGAATTGAAAAACTGTTTTTT. It encodes CASSLGQGARIEKLFF.

The chain combines TRBV3-1 (or the pseudogene TRBV3-2) with TRBJ2-1; 13 bases line up with TRBD2. This CDR3 contains 18 residues. Germline V gene lookup returns CDR1 LGHDT and CDR2 YNNKEL (reference sequence). V gave up 4 bases and J gave up 0 bases; unmatched junction bases: 6. The CDR3 here is CASSRLAGGLSSYNEQFF. Written as DNA, the CDR3 is TGTGCCAGCAGCCGACTAGCGGGAGGCCTCAGCTCCTACAATGAGCAGTTCTTC.

The chain couples TRBV20-1 to TRBJ2-5; D not certain. Germline CDR1 is DFQATT and CDR2 is SNEGSKA (reference sequence). V lost 6 bases to trimming and J lost 6 bases, with 5 bases between them. This CDR3 is 9 amino acids long. CDR3 DNA sequence: TGCAGTGCGCTACAGACCCAGTACTTC. Translating gives CSALQTQYF.

The chain couples TRBV18 to TRBJ2-5; possibly TRBD1 for D (5 bases). Deletions cut 3 bases from V and 5 bases from J, with 7 bases between. The CDR3 is 12 residues long. CDR1 is KGHSH, CDR2 LQKENI, per germline. Here the CDR3 DNA reads TGTGCCAGCTCACCCAGGGCGGAGACCCAGTACTTC. This translates into CASSPRAETQYF.

The CDR3 sequence is CASSRDYRTDTQYF. DNA for the CDR3: TGTGCCAGCAGCCGGGACTACCGCACAGATACGCAGTATTTT. This chain joins TRBV6-2 or TRBV6-3 and TRBJ2-3, with TRBD2 matching 7 bases. The CDR3 length is 14 residues. Germline CDR1 is MNHEY and CDR2 is SVGEGT. V was clipped by 6 bases and J by 1 base; unmatched bases: 4.

V usage is TRBV6-6 and J usage is TRBJ2-1, with 10 positions matching TRBD2. The CDR3 is 15 residues long. Germline CDR1 and CDR2: MNHNY and SVGAGI (reference sequence). The ends lost 4 bases at V and 2 bases at J; junction bases unmatched: 2. For the CDR3, the DNA is TGTGCCAGCAGTTCTAGCGGGGGCGCCTACAATGAGCAGTTCTTC. Its translation is CASSSSGGAYNEQFF.

The chain carries TRBV24-1 and TRBJ2-1; D remains ambiguous. Germline V CDR1 and CDR2: KGHDR, SFDVKD. V was pared by 6 bases and J by 5 bases, with 4 bases between. This CDR3 is 11 amino acids long. The CDR3 DNA follows: TGTGCCACCAGTTCTAACAATGAGCAGTTCTTC. Translated, it gives CATSSNNEQFF.

This clone was seen a single time. The chain links TRBV6-4 to TRBJ1-2, with D unclear. V was clipped by 6 bases and J by 4 bases, with 15 bases between them. This CDR3 region has 14 residues. Germline V lookup: CDR1 MRHNA, CDR2 SNTAGT. DNA for the CDR3: TGTGCCAGCAGGGTAGACTCCGGTCCCTATGGCTACACCTTC. Translated: CASRVDSGPYGYTF.

The chain uses TRBV5-1 and TRBJ1-1, with D maybe TRBD1 (5 bases). Germline V gene sequence: CDR1 SGHRS, CDR2 YFSETQ. V gave up 0 bases and J gave up 5 bases, with 11 bases separating them. The CDR3 runs to 14 residues. For the CDR3, the DNA is TGCGCCAGCAGCTTGGCGACTCCAGGGACTGAAGCTTTCTTT. Its translation is CASSLATPGTEAFF.

The rearrangement joins TRBV30 to TRBJ1-1; 12 nucleotides match TRBD1. Germline V gives CDR1 GTSNPN, CDR2 SVGIG (reference sequence). The CDR3 contains 14 residues. After removal of 3 bases from V and 11 bases from J, the junction contained 10 bases not matched to a gene. The CDR3 nucleotides are TGTGCCTGGAGCACCGGGACAGGGGGCTTCAGGGCTTTCTTT. It codes for CAWSTGTGGFRAFF.

The V call is TRBV4-1, the J call TRBJ1-3; possible D gene TRBD1, 5 bases. Germline V lookup: CDR1 MGHRA, CDR2 YSYEKL. The CDR3 loop spans 17 amino acids. Trimming took 1 base from V and 0 from J, leaving 13 bases between them. CDR3 loop: CASSQGATGGSGNTIYF. The CDR3 DNA reads TGCGCCAGCAGCCAAGGGGCGACGGGGGGCTCTGGAAACACCATATATTTT.

CDR3 amino acids: CASSLEAYGYTF. CDR3 nucleotides: TGCGCCAGCAGCTTGGAAGCCTATGGCTACACCTTC. V gene TRBV5-1 combines with J gene TRBJ1-2; D remains unclear. Trimming stripped 0 bases from V and 4 bases from J, with 4 bases between. The length of the CDR3 is 12 residues. Germline V gene data show CDR1 as SGHRS and CDR2 as YFSETQ. Using reference TRBV5-1 and TRBJ1-2 for the parts outside the CDR3, the full variable domain is KAGVTQTPRYLIKTRGQQVTLSCSPISGHRSVSWYQQTPGQGLQFLFEYFSETQRNKGNFPGRFSGRQFSNSRSEMNVSTLELGDSALYLCASSLEAYGYTFGSGTRLTVV.

The chain combines TRBV2 with TRBJ2-1; 9 nucleotides align to TRBD2. Germline CDR1 reads SNHLY; CDR2 reads FYNNEI. This CDR3 is 15 amino acids long. The junction had 8 bases not matched to a gene; V was cut back by 4 bases and J by 7 bases. The CDR3 here is CASSGRLAGKNEQFF. The CDR3 bases are TGTGCCAGCAGTGGGCGGCTAGCGGGAAAGAATGAGCAGTTCTTC.

The rearrangement uses TRBV19 and TRBJ1-1; TRBD1 is a possible D gene (5 bases). Per germline, CDR1 LNHDA and CDR2 SQIVND (reference sequence). The CDR3 spans 13 residues. V gave up 4 bases and J gave up 1 base, with 7 bases separating them. The CDR3 region has the DNA TGTGCCAGTAGTAGACAGAAGAACACTGAAGCTTTCTTT. This encodes CASSRQKNTEAFF.

V usage is TRBV30 and J usage is TRBJ1-1; D gene unclear. Germline assignment: CDR1 GTSNPN and CDR2 SVGIG (reference sequence). V was trimmed by 8 bases and J by 4 bases, leaving 17 bases between them. The length of the CDR3 is 13 residues. CDR3 amino acids: CALTAREGTEAFF. The CDR3 nucleotides read TGTGCCCTTACGGCGCGGGAGGGCACTGAAGCTTTCTTT.